This TCR beta chain was sequenced for a study of technical replicates of blood from several donors. Clones were sequenced by immunoSEQ multiplex PCR, and TCRdb holds only the in-frame ones, with some missing. The sample shows 75,000 to 95,000 clones, 90% to 95% of them seen only once. There are 13 residues in the CDR3. Trimming cost V 2 bases and J 2 bases, with 4 bases left between them. Germline CDR1 reads PRHDT; CDR2 reads FYEKMQ (reference sequence). The sequenced material came from T cells isolated from PBMCs. The sequence was collected from a human donor in good health. The rearrangement links TRBV13 to TRBJ1-5; no definite D call. CDR3 region: CASSLQGNQPQHF. DNA for the CDR3: TGTGCCAGCAGCTTACAGGGCAATCAGCCCCAGCATTTT.